These 4 T cell receptor beta chains originate from one sample sequenced in a study of T cells in Graves' hyperthyroidism and ophthalmopathy. Amplified TCR beta CDR3 regions derived from RNA transcripts. HTBI primers were the set used in a first-round RT-PCR of the TCR CDR3. Using its own MiXCR run on the multiplex PCR reads, TCRdb lists one record per CDR3 protein. The sample lists a few hundred thousand distinct CDR3 sequences, approximately 44% occurring once. Sequenced: peripheral blood or thyroid tissue (not recorded which). The receptors here all came from an adult woman with Graves' disease, either hyperthyroidism or ophthalmopathy (not recorded which).

This clonotype has ten or more counts. The chain uses TRBV14 and TRBJ1-2; D possibly corresponds to TRBD1 (6 bases). V dropped 4 bases and J dropped 1 base, with 7 bases sitting between them. The germline gives CDR1 SGHDN, CDR2 FVKESK. The CDR3 consists of 13 residues. The CDR3 loop reads CASSRGHNYGYTF. In nucleotides, the CDR3 is TGTGCCAGCAGCCGGGGGCATAACTATGGCTACACCTTC.

This clonotype was detected only a few times. The chain joins TRBV29-1 to TRBJ2-2; a weak D match, TRBD1 (6 bases). The CDR3 has 14 amino acids. Looked up from germline, CDR1 is SQVTM and CDR2 is ANQGSEA. V lost 6 bases and J lost 1, with 12 bases in between. This CDR3 is CSVLGALNTGELFF. DNA of the CDR3: TGCAGCGTGTTGGGGGCCTTGAACACCGGGGAGCTGTTTTTT.

The chain carries TRBV19 and TRBJ1-1; D is ambiguous. V was pared by 1 base and J by 0 bases, with 3 bases between. Germline CDR1 and CDR2: LNHDA and SQIVND (reference sequence). The CDR3 has 13 amino acids. The CDR3 nucleotides read TGTGCCAGTAGTATAGTTATGAACACTGAAGCTTTCTTT. This encodes CASSIVMNTEAFF.

This clonotype was seen repeatedly, ten times or more. This chain uses TRBV7-2 with TRBJ2-2; the D call may be TRBD1 or TRBD2 (6 bases each). The V gene lost 0 bases and the J gene lost 3 bases, with 14 bases spanning the gap. The CDR3 extends over 17 amino acids. Germline CDR1 SGHTA, CDR2 FQGNSA. As DNA, the CDR3 is TGTGCCAGCAGCTTAGCGCGAACAGGGAGGTACACCGGGGAGCTGTTTTTT. This sequence encodes CASSLARTGRYTGELFF.